This T cell receptor (beta chain) was found in a study of T cell clonotyping in hematopoietic cell transplantation. Regarding time point: recipient sample about 28 days before transplant, after cytoreduction. Repertoires were generated with immunoSEQ multiplex PCR, while TCRdb's copy carries only in-frame clones and drops some. Here the sample spans some 2,000 clones, under 95% being singletons. The starting material was peripheral blood mononuclear cells, obtained before stem cell transplant. The origin of this receptor is a woman aged 50 to 60 with acute myeloid leukemia. Some clones in this sample may be carry-over from other donors' samples.

CDR3 residues: CASSLVMTSGGANTQYF. The DNA of the CDR3 is TGTGCCAGCAGCTTAGTTATGACTAGCGGGGGGGCAAATACGCAGTATTTT. The chain couples TRBV7-8 to TRBJ2-3; 14 nucleotides align to TRBD2. With V trimmed by 1 base and J by 7 bases, 7 bases remained unmatched. The CDR3 contains 17 residues. From germline, CDR1 is SGHVS and CDR2 FQNEAQ.